This T cell receptor (beta chain) appears in the sequencing data of a study of PD-1 blockade in classical Hodgkin lymphoma. Study observations and caveats: Complete responders showed a baseline diversity that resembled the diversity of newly diagnosed patients. TCR diversity in CD4+, not CD8+, cells rose significantly by C4D1.

As regards this clone: The antigen remains unidentified.

There was relapse after autologous stem cell transplantation in every patient, and there was variation in brentuximab vedotin exposure. The V segment lost 6 bases and the J segment 2 bases; nucleotides outside the gene matches: 7. The germline V gene has CDR1 LNHDA and CDR2 SQIVND (reference sequence). CDR3 length: 15 residues. Profiled with immunoSEQ multiplex PCR; TCRdb holds only in-frame clones, not every one. The sample yields under 15,000 clones, roughly 80% seen once. The clonotype was recovered from a human donor with classical Hodgkin lymphoma. This sample comprised peripheral blood mononuclear cells (PBMCs), obtained at baseline. The chain has TRBV19 and TRBJ2-5; 9 positions agree with TRBD2. The CDR3: CASRTTSGLQETQYF. The CDR3 DNA is TGTGCCAGTAGGACGACTAGCGGACTTCAAGAGACCCAGTACTTC. Full variable domain (remainder filled in from reference TRBV19 and TRBJ2-5): DGGITQSPKYLFRKEGQNVTLSCEQNLNHDAMYWYRQDPGQGLRLIYYSQIVNDFQKGDIAEGYSVSREKKESFPLTVTSAQKNPTAFYLCASRTTSGLQETQYFGPGTRLLVL.